This T cell receptor beta chain stems from a study of shared clonotypes between healthy human individuals. V dropped 7 bases and J dropped 3; count of bases not matched to a gene: 9. Germline-derived CDR1 and CDR2 are SNHLY and FYNNEI. The CDR3 totals 15 residues. The run depth of the assay was deep. The assay was immunoSEQ multiplex PCR, and TCRdb's table has in-frame clones only and misses some. The sample includes 980,000 or so clones, over 75% of them seen just once. The sequenced sample consisted of memory CD4+ T cells sorted from blood. Subset defined: CD45RA-negative fraction. The TCR originated in a man between 18 and 35 years old in good health. This chain connects TRBV2 to TRBJ2-1; 7 bases align to TRBD1. The CDR3 loop reads CASIPGQSNYNEQFF. CDR3 in DNA: TGTGCCAGCATCCCGGGACAGAGTAACTACAATGAGCAGTTCTTC.